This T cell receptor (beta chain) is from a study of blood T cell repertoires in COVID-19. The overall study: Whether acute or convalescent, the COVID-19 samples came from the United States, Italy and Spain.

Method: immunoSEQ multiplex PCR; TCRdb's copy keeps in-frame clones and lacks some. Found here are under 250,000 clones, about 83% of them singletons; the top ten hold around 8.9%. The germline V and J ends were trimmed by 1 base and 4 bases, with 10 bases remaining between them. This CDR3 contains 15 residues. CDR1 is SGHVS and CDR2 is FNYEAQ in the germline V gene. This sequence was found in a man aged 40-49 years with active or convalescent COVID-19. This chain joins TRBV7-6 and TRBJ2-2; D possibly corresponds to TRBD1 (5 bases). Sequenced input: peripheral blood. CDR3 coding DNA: TGTGCCAGCAGCTTAGAACAGGTTGGCACCGGGGAGCTGTTTTTT. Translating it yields CASSLEQVGTGELFF. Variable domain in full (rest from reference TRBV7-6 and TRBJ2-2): GAGVSQSPRYKVTKRGQDVALRCDPISGHVSLYWYRQALGQGPEFLTYFNYEAQQDKSGLPNDRFSAERPEGSISTLTIQRTEQRDSAMYRCASSLEQVGTGELFFGEGSRLTVL.